This passage covers 32 T cell receptor beta chains from one sample sequenced in a study of blood T cells in healthy people across ages. A second PCR of about 6 to 12 cycles used a sample-barcoded 5' primer and a J-beta primer mix. TCRdb processed the 5' RACE reads anew with MiXCR; each CDR3 protein has one entry. The sample holds around 2 million distinct CDR3 sequences, about 39% seen once. The sample was blood. The receptors here all came from a human donor in good health.

The chain couples TRBV6-5 to TRBJ2-3; TRBD2 agrees at 9 bases. Germline V gene data show CDR1 as MNHEY and CDR2 as SVGAGI. The CDR3 spans 14 residues. After removal of 6 bases from V and 5 bases from J, the junction contained 6 bases not matched to a gene. CDR3 coding DNA: TGTGCCAGCAGAACGCGGGGGGGCAGAGATACGCAGTATTTT. Translated: CASRTRGGRDTQYF.

V gene TRBV6-2 or TRBV6-3 combines with J gene TRBJ2-1; no reliable D call. CDR3 size: 14 residues. The V end lost 5 bases, the J end lost 1 base, and 9 bases lay between the germline ends. CDR1 and CDR2 (germline): MNHEY, SVGEGT. CDR3 region: CASSRLESYNEQFF. The CDR3 coding sequence is TGTGCCAGCAGTAGGCTAGAGTCCTACAATGAGCAGTTCTTC.

As to this clonotype: With a much larger clone just one base away, this may be a read error. The rearrangement joins TRBV11-2 to TRBJ2-7; no clear D gene. Germline-derived CDR1 and CDR2 are SGHAT and FQNNGV. The V gene lost 1 base and the J gene lost 3 bases, with 4 bases spanning the gap. CDR3 length: 12 residues. The CDR3 spells CASSLVIYEQYF. CDR3 nucleotides: TGTGCCAGCAGCTTAGTAATCTACGAGCAGTACTTC.

The chain couples TRBV7-8 to TRBJ2-3, with 7 positions matching TRBD1. This CDR3 comprises 17 residues. J gave up 3 bases and V 4 bases, and 13 bases lay outside the gene matches. Germline values: CDR1 SGHVS, CDR2 FQNEAQ. The DNA for the CDR3 is TGTGCCAGCAGCTCAACAAGAGCTCCGGGACAGACAGATACGCAGTATTTT. Translating gives CASSSTRAPGQTDTQYF.

This clonotype was counted a few times. The J gene is TRBJ2-3, the V gene TRBV20-1; 10 bases agree with TRBD2. Germline loops: CDR1 DFQATT, CDR2 SNEGSKA (reference sequence). This CDR3 is built from 14 residues. With V trimmed by 0 bases and J by 6 bases, 3 bases remained unmatched. CDR3 sequence reads: CSARDGTSDDTQYF. DNA for the CDR3: TGCAGTGCTAGAGATGGGACTAGCGATGATACGCAGTATTTT.

This clonotype was found many times. The V call is TRBV5-1, the J call TRBJ2-7; 9 bases fit TRBD1. Germline assignment: CDR1 SGHRS and CDR2 YFSETQ. This CDR3 comprises 14 residues. V shed 4 bases and J 3 bases; nucleotides not matched to a gene: 5. CDR3 in amino acids: CASSTPGQGYEQYF. DNA of the CDR3: TGCGCCAGCAGCACCCCGGGACAGGGCTACGAGCAGTACTTC. Variable domain in full (rest from reference TRBV5-1 and TRBJ2-7): KAGVTQTPRYLIKTRGQQVTLSCSPISGHRSVSWYQQTPGQGLQFLFEYFSETQRNKGNFPGRFSGRQFSNSRSEMNVSTLELGDSALYLCASSTPGQGYEQYFGPGTRLTVT.

In nucleotides, the CDR3 is TGTGCCGGCCGATCCGGGGGGTCCAATGAGCAGTTCTTC. Its protein product is CAGRSGGSNEQFF. This chain links TRBV6-5 with TRBJ2-1, with TRBD2 identical over 7 bases. Germline lookup yields CDR1 MNHEY and CDR2 SVGAGI. This CDR3 is 13 amino acids long. Trimming cost V 11 bases and J 6 bases; bases outside gene matches: 10.

The CDR3 protein is CASSVAPGPGANVLTF. DNA of the CDR3: TGTGCCAGCAGCGTAGCCCCTGGGCCCGGGGCCAACGTCCTGACTTTC. The chain couples TRBV9 to TRBJ2-6; D is uncertain. Germline CDR1 is SGDLS and CDR2 is YYNGEE. Trimming stripped 0 bases from V and 4 bases from J, with 11 bases between. The CDR3 is 16 residues long.

This clonotype was counted between two and nine times. The J gene is TRBJ1-2, the V gene TRBV10-3; tentative D call: TRBD1 (5 bases). V was clipped by 8 bases and J by 4 bases, with 17 bases between them. CDR1 is ENHRY, CDR2 SYGVKD, per germline. The CDR3 has 14 amino acids. As DNA, the CDR3 is TGTGCCATCGGGGTAGGAGAGGGGACCTATGGCTACACCTTC. Translating it yields CAIGVGEGTYGYTF.

The CDR3: CSARSPGRARGEQYF. The CDR3 bases are TGCAGTGCTAGATCCCCGGGGAGGGCTCGGGGCGAGCAGTACTTC. The rearrangement uses TRBV20-1 and TRBJ2-7, with 7 bases that match TRBD2. Germline CDR1 and CDR2: DFQATT and SNEGSKA (reference sequence). CDR3 length equals 15 residues. After removal of 2 bases from V and 6 bases from J, the junction contained 13 bases not matched to a gene.

The chain is built from TRBV12-3 or TRBV12-4 and TRBJ1-1; no firm D call. V lost 2 bases, J lost 4 bases, and 23 bases lay in between. The CDR3 is made up of 18 amino acids. The CDR3 here is CASSLSTFGPEWPTEAFF. As DNA, the CDR3 is TGTGCCAGCAGTTTAAGTACTTTCGGACCAGAATGGCCCACTGAAGCTTTCTTT.

The chain couples TRBV7-3 to TRBJ2-3; 7 bases fit TRBD2. With V trimmed by 5 bases and J by 0 bases, 17 bases remained unmatched. CDR3 size: 19 residues. Germline-derived CDR1 and CDR2 are SGHTA and FQGTGA. CDR3 in amino acids: CASSPNGASGRSSTDTQYF. CDR3 coding DNA: TGTGCCAGCAGCCCAAACGGTGCTAGCGGAAGATCTAGCACAGATACGCAGTATTTT.

This clonotype was picked up a small number of times. An end of the junction does not agree with germline; a read error may underlie this. The rearrangement joins TRBV7-2 to TRBJ1-1; no definite D call. Germline CDR1 SGHTA, CDR2 FQGNSA. The CDR3 has 16 residues. The DNA for the CDR3 is TGTGCCAGCAGCTTAGGTTGGGGAGGCTTGAACACTAAAGCTTTCTTT. The encoded protein is CASSLGWGGLNTKAFF.

This clonotype came up a few times. The chain is built from TRBV12-3 or TRBV12-4 and TRBJ2-1, with a weak D call TRBD1 (6 bases). V was pared by 2 bases and J by 10 bases, with 9 bases between. The CDR3 runs 12 residues. Here the CDR3 reads CASSLNRVEQFF. In DNA form, the CDR3 reads TGTGCCAGCAGTTTAAACAGGGTAGAGCAGTTCTTC.

This clonotype was recorded only once. This chain links TRBV6-1 with TRBJ2-7, with 7 bases matching TRBD1. The J segment lost 1 base and the V segment lost 7 bases, leaving 13 bases of the junction unmatched. Looked up from germline, CDR1 is MNHNS and CDR2 is SASEGT. This CDR3 spans 16 amino acids. The CDR3 spells CASNPSTGWVSYEQYF. CDR3 in DNA: TGTGCCAGCAATCCCTCGACAGGGTGGGTGTCCTACGAGCAGTACTTC.

To note about this clonotype: The junction does not match germline at one end; this may be a read error. The chain couples TRBV27 to TRBJ2-1; 8 bases match TRBD2. CDR3 length: 15 residues. Germline CDR1 and CDR2: MNHEY and SMNVEV (reference sequence). CDR3 DNA sequence: TGTGCCAGCAGTCGAGCGGGGGAGTCCTACAGTGAGCAGTTCTTC. It yields the protein CASSRAGESYSEQFF.

The rearrangement joins TRBV6-5 to TRBJ2-3, with TRBD2 matching over 7 bases. Germline V gene sequence: CDR1 MNHEY, CDR2 SVGAGI. CDR3 length: 15 amino acids. V was pared by 1 base and J by 2 bases, with 3 bases of the junction left unmatched. CDR3 nucleotides: TGTGCCAGCAGTTACTACGGGGGGTACACAGATACGCAGTATTTT. It encodes CASSYYGGYTDTQYF.

V is TRBV27 and J is TRBJ1-2; D is ambiguous. The CDR3 has 13 residues. The V gene lost 3 bases and the J gene lost 2 bases, with 7 bases spanning the gap. Germline CDR1 is MNHEY and CDR2 is SMNVEV (reference sequence). The CDR3 protein is CASSFTVNYGYTF. Here the CDR3 DNA reads TGTGCCAGCAGTTTTACAGTCAACTATGGCTACACCTTC.

This clonotype was seen at least ten times. The rearrangement links TRBV6-5 to TRBJ2-1; either TRBD1 or TRBD2 may supply D (5 bases each). CDR3 length: 14 residues. V lost 2 bases and J 5 bases, leaving 10 bases between the germline ends. CDR1 is MNHEY and CDR2 is SVGAGI in the germline V gene. CDR3 nucleotide sequence: TGTGCCAGCAGTTACGTTGAGGGGAACAATGAGCAGTTCTTC. Protein product: CASSYVEGNNEQFF.

The chain has TRBV7-9 and TRBJ2-1; 7 bases align to TRBD1. Trimming at V came to 5 bases and at J to 7 bases, leaving 8 bases not matched to a gene. Germline CDR1 is SEHNR and CDR2 is FQNEAQ (reference sequence). The CDR3 covers 14 residues. The CDR3 DNA is TGTGCCAGCAGCCAAAGACAGGGTTGGAATGAGCAGTTCTTC. Translation: CASSQRQGWNEQFF.

J is TRBJ2-1 and V is TRBV20-1; TRBD2 matches 7 bases. V lost 3 bases and J lost 5; bases outside the gene matches: 4. CDR1 is DFQATT, CDR2 SNEGSKA, per germline (reference sequence). The CDR3 has 13 residues. This chain's CDR3 is CSASTSVDNEQFF. DNA for the CDR3: TGCAGTGCTAGTACTAGCGTTGACAATGAGCAGTTCTTC.

This clonotype has a handful of counts. CDR3 bases: TGTGCCAGCAGCCGCTCCTTGGGTGGCAATGAGCAGTTCTTC. Translating it yields CASSRSLGGNEQFF. J is TRBJ2-1 and V is TRBV5-6; D is uncertain. Trimming cost V 4 bases and J 6 bases, with 14 bases left between them. The CDR3 runs to 14 residues. Germline V CDR1 and CDR2: SGHDT, YYEEEE.

This clonotype was recorded only once. J is TRBJ1-5 and V is TRBV20-1, with 9 bases fitting TRBD1. The CDR3 spans 17 residues. In germline, CDR1 is DFQATT, CDR2 SNEGSKA (reference sequence). The V segment lost 0 bases and the J segment 4 bases; nucleotides outside the gene matches: 10. This CDR3 is CSARDIPTGGPNQPQHF. The CDR3 DNA reads TGCAGTGCTAGAGATATCCCCACAGGGGGCCCTAATCAGCCCCAGCATTTT.

The V gene is TRBV9, the J gene TRBJ2-7; weak D call: TRBD1 (6 bases). V lost 0 bases to trimming and J lost 2 bases, with 12 bases between them. The CDR3 consists of 15 residues. The germline gives CDR1 SGDLS, CDR2 YYNGEE. The DNA for the CDR3 is TGTGCCAGCAGCGTAGCAGGACAGCCCACCTACGAGCAGTACTTC. It encodes CASSVAGQPTYEQYF.

The J gene is TRBJ2-1, the V gene TRBV15, with D possibly TRBD1 on 7 matching bases. The CDR3 loop spans 15 amino acids. The ends were cut back, 2 bases at V and 2 bases at J, with 10 bases in the middle. Germline CDR1 is LNHNV and CDR2 is YYDKDF (reference sequence). CDR3 coding DNA: TGTGCCACCAGCAGACAGGGGGGAACCTACAATGAGCAGTTCTTC. This sequence encodes CATSRQGGTYNEQFF.

The sample holds a few counts of this clonotype. The gene calls are TRBV28 and TRBJ2-7; possible D gene TRBD2, 5 bases. V gave up 4 bases and J gave up 6 bases, with 16 bases separating them. Germline CDR1 MDHEN, CDR2 SYDVKM. This CDR3 has 14 residues. In DNA, the CDR3 is TGTGCCAGCAGTTCCCCACACCGGACTGCCGAGCAGTACTTC. Translation gives CASSSPHRTAEQYF.

This clonotype was picked up a small number of times. V and J are TRBV28 and TRBJ1-2; TRBD1 aligns across 8 bases. The CDR3 is made up of 14 amino acids. Trimming cost V 6 bases and J 8 bases; bases outside gene matches: 11. Germline CDR1 reads MDHEN; CDR2 reads SYDVKM. The CDR3 spells CASSPGQGYRGYTF. For the CDR3, the DNA is TGTGCCAGCAGCCCAGGACAGGGCTATCGCGGCTACACCTTC.

The chain joins TRBV5-6 to TRBJ2-7; TRBD2 might be the D (6 bases). Germline CDR1 SGHDT, CDR2 YYEEEE. The V end lost 3 bases, the J end lost 1 base, and 11 bases lay between the germline ends. The CDR3 spans 14 residues. The CDR3 loop is CASSWGLDSYEQYF. The CDR3 DNA reads TGTGCCAGCAGCTGGGGACTGGATTCCTACGAGCAGTACTTC.

The chain uses TRBV24-1 and TRBJ2-2, with D perhaps matching TRBD2 (6 bases). The germline V and J ends were trimmed by 6 bases and 6 bases, with 16 bases remaining between them. This CDR3 contains 15 residues. CDR1 and CDR2 (germline): KGHDR, SFDVKD. The CDR3 reads CATSRQSPGAGELFF. The CDR3 DNA sequence: TGTGCCACCAGTCGACAGAGTCCGGGGGCCGGGGAGCTGTTTTTT.

The J gene is TRBJ2-3, the V gene TRBV4-2; TRBD1 agrees at 9 bases. CDR1 and CDR2 from the germline V gene are LGHNA and YNFKEQ. This CDR3 is 16 amino acids long. V shed 0 bases, J shed 2 bases, and the junction held 3 bases outside the gene matches. CDR3 sequence: CASSQEWTGDTDTQYF. CDR3 bases: TGTGCCAGCAGCCAAGAATGGACAGGGGACACAGATACGCAGTATTTT.

V usage is TRBV5-1 and J usage is TRBJ1-2; 10 nucleotides line up with TRBD1. Germline trimming cut 4 bases from V and 5 bases from J; bases unmatched to any gene: 8. Germline CDR1 SGHRS, CDR2 YFSETQ. The CDR3 extends over 15 amino acids. The CDR3 DNA follows: TGCGCCAGCAGCCCCGGACAGGGGGGAGGATATGGCTACACCTTC. Protein product: CASSPGQGGGYGYTF.

This sequence joins TRBV20-1 and TRBJ2-7; 12 bases are shared with TRBD1. J lost 5 bases, V lost 5 bases, and 10 bases had no gene match. Germline V gene sequence: CDR1 DFQATT, CDR2 SNEGSKA (reference sequence). The CDR3 extends over 15 amino acids. CDR3 protein: CSAEEPGQGADEQYF. The CDR3 DNA reads as TGCAGTGCTGAAGAGCCGGGACAGGGGGCGGACGAGCAGTACTTC.